This T cell receptor (beta chain) came from a study of blood T cell repertoires in COVID-19. For the study at large: COVID-19 samples from acute and convalescent phases originated in the United States, Italy and Spain. In each case, the material was cDNA or gDNA derived from T cells, B-cell-depleted T cells, or PBMCs.

The germline CDR1 and CDR2 sequences are MNHEY and SVGEGT. The ends lost 5 bases at V and 0 bases at J; junction bases unmatched: 6. This CDR3 is built from 15 residues. Data came from immunoSEQ multiplex PCR; TCRdb stores just in-frame clones and leaves some out. The table includes about 480,000 clones, about 89% detected once. Enrolment of Seattle patients took place during active infection, and they were followed longitudinally. The chain links TRBV6-2 or TRBV6-3 to TRBJ1-2, with 7 bases identical to TRBD1. Sequencing was carried out using peripheral blood. The sequence came from a woman between 45 and 60 years old with COVID-19, enrolled during active disease. CDR3 nucleotide sequence: TGTGCCAGCAGTAGGACAGGCTCGTCTAACTATGGCTACACCTTC. The encoded protein is CASSRTGSSNYGYTF.